This TCR beta chain was retrieved from a study of T cells in narcolepsy (dated by TCRdb to between 2017 and 2018). As for the study more broadly: Healthy control donors were enrolled in the study alongside patients who had narcolepsy type 1 or type 2 (NT1, NT2). To look for autoreactive T cells in narcolepsy patients that target self-antigens of hypocretin neurons (hypocretin, TRIB2), the study used TCR Vbeta sequencing to follow clonotypes in blood and CSF. Overall results and qualifications from the work: No sequences matching autoreactive T cell clones were contained in some blood memory CD4+ repertoires from patients and controls. Plots that compared CSF and blood CD4+ T cell clonotypes from the same patient highlighted HCRT-specific and TRIB2-specific autoreactive clonotypes. Autoreactive clonotypes were reported to be detected serially in the blood of the same patients and of different patients, but not in the blood of healthy controls. Numbers of sequenced blood memory CD4+ clonotypes were comparable, with averages of approximately 39,000 in patients and approximately 33,000 in controls.

Details on this clone: Which antigen it targets is not known. No base quality information exists; no much larger clone differs at one position.

V is shortened by 3 bases, J by 8 bases, and the region joining them spans 14 bases. The germline V gene encodes CDR1 SGHDT and CDR2 YYEEEE. From cysteine to phenylalanine, the CDR3 is 14 amino acids long. Only the CDR3 region is kept as DNA, spanning 42 bases read in frame from base 1. Libraries were constructed by the immunoSEQ multiplex PCR assay. TCRdb took over this immuneACCESS table, retaining in-frame rearrangements with V and J assigned. Such tables are incomplete; in checked studies, under half of the missing clones stem from an unresolved V gene, and the remainder is unexplained. The sample data list about 40,000 clones, and more than 70% of these were observed just once. Of the sample, roughly 1.2% is held by the ten largest clones. Memory CD4+ T cells were sorted ex vivo from peripheral blood of narcolepsy patients and healthy controls for TCR Vbeta sequencing.

Material: CD45RA- memory CD4+ T cells from PBMCs. The cell subset or site label, as the study defines it: memory T cells sorted ex vivo from peripheral blood. Recombination linked TRBV5-6 to TRBJ1-4, and the D gene may be TRBD1, 6 bases matching. This TCR came from a human donor with narcolepsy. The DNA is TGTGCCAGCAGCTGGGGAACCAGGGGCGAAAAACTGTTTTTT. Translated, this gives CASSWGTRGEKLFF.